These 2 T cell receptor beta chains share one sample of origin, sequenced in a study of blood T cell repertoires in COVID-19. The data were produced by immunoSEQ multiplex PCR, yet TCRdb's version contains in-frame clones alone and is incomplete. The sample includes about 120,000 clones, more than 65% of them seen just once. The sample comprised peripheral blood. The source of these receptors is a woman aged 70-85 years with acute or convalescent COVID-19.

The chain links TRBV28 to TRBJ1-5; TRBD1 matches at 9 bases. The CDR3 covers 15 residues. Germline CDR1 is MDHEN and CDR2 is SYDVKM. Trimming removed 3 bases from V and 4 bases from J; junction bases left unmatched: 4. CDR3 nucleotide sequence: TGTGCCAGCAGTTTGACGGGGACAGGGAATCAGCCCCAGCATTTT. As protein: CASSLTGTGNQPQHF.

The chain couples TRBV4-1 to TRBJ1-4; D is ambiguous. The germline V gene has CDR1 MGHRA and CDR2 YSYEKL. Trimming took 0 bases from V and 8 from J, leaving 10 bases between them. The CDR3 is made up of 14 amino acids. CDR3 loop: CASSQDMTGEKLFF. CDR3 nucleotides: TGCGCCAGCAGCCAAGATATGACGGGAGAAAAACTGTTTTTT.